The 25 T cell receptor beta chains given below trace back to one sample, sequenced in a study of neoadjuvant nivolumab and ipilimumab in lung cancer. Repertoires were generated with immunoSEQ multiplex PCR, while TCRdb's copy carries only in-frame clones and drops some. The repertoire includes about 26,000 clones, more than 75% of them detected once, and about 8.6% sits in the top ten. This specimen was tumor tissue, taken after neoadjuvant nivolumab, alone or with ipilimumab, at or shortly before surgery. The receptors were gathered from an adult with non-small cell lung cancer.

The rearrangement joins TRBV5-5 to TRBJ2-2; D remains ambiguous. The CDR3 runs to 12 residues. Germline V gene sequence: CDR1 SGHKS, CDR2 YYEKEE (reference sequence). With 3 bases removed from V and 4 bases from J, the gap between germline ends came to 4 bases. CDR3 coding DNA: TGTGCCAGCAGCTCCTTCACCGGGGAGCTGTTTTTT. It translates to CASSSFTGELFF.

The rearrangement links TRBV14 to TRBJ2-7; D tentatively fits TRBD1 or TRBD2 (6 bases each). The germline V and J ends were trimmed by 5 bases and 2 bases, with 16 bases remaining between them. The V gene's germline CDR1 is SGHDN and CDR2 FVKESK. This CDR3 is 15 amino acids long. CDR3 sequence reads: CASSSWGAGTYEQYF. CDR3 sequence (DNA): TGTGCCAGCAGCTCCTGGGGGGCAGGGACCTACGAGCAGTACTTC.

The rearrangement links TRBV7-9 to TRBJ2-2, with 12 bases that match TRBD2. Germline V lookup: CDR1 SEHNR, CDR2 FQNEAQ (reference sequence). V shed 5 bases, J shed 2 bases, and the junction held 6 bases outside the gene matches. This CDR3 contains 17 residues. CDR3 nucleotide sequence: TGTGCCAGCAGCCCCCGACTAGCGGGGGATAACACCGGGGAGCTGTTTTTT. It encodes CASSPRLAGDNTGELFF.

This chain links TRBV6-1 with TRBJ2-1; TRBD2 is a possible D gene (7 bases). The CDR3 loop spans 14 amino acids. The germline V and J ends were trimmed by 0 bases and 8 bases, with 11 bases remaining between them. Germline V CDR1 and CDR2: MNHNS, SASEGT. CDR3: CASSEAGRGHEQFF. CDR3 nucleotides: TGTGCCAGCAGTGAAGCGGGGCGGGGGCATGAGCAGTTCTTC.

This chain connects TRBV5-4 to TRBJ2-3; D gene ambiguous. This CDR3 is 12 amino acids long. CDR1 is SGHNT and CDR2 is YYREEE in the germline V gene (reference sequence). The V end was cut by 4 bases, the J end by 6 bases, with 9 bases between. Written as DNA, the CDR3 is TGTGCCAGCAGCCGCGAGGTGGATACGCAGTATTTT. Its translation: CASSREVDTQYF.

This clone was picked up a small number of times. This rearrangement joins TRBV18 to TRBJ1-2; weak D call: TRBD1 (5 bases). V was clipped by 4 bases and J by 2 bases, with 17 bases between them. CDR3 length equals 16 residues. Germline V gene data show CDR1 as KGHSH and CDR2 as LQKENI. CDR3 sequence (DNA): TGTGCCAGCTCACGTTACACGGGGACGGCGAACTATGGCTACACCTTC. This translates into CASSRYTGTANYGYTF.

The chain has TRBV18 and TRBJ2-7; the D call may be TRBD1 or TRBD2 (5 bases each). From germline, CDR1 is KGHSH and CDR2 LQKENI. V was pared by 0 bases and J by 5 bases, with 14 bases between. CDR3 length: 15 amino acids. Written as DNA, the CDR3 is TGTGCCAGCTCACCACCGGGACCCTCTTCCCACGAGCAGTACTTC. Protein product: CASSPPGPSSHEQYF.

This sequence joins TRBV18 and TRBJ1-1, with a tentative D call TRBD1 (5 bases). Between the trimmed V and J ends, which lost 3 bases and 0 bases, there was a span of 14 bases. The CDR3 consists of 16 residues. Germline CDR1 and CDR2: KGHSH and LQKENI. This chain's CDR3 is CASSPGPETVNTEAFF. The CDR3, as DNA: TGTGCCAGCTCACCGGGGCCCGAGACTGTGAACACTGAAGCTTTCTTT. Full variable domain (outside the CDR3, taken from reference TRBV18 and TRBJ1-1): NAGVMQNPRHLVRRRGQEARLRCSPMKGHSHVYWYRQLPEEGLKFMVYLQKENIIDESGMPKERFSAEFPKEGPSILRIQQVVRGDSAAYFCASSPGPETVNTEAFFGQGTRLTVV.

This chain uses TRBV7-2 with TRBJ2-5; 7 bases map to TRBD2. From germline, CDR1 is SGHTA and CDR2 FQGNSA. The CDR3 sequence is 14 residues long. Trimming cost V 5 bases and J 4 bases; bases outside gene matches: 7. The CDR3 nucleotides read TGTGCCAGCAGCCCCGGGACTATTGGAGAGACCCAGTACTTC. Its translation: CASSPGTIGETQYF.

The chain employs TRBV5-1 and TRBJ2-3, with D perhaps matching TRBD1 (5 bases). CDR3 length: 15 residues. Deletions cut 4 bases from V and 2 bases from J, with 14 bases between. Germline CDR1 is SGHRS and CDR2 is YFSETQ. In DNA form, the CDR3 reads TGCGCCAGCAGCCACCTGACAGAACCCACAGATACGCAGTATTTT. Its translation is CASSHLTEPTDTQYF.

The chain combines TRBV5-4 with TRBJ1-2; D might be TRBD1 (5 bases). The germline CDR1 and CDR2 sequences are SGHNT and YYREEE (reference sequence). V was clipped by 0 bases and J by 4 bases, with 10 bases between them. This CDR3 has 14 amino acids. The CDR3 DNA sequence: TGTGCCAGCAGCTTGGATCAGGGAGGCTATGGCTACACCTTC. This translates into CASSLDQGGYGYTF.

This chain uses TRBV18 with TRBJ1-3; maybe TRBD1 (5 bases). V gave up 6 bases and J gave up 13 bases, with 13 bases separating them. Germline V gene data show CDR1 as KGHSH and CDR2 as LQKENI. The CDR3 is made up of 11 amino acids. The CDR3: CASSEGTRIYF. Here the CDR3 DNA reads TGTGCCAGCTCCGAGGGGACCAGAATATATTTT. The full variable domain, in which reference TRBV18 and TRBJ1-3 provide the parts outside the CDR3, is NAGVMQNPRHLVRRRGQEARLRCSPMKGHSHVYWYRQLPEEGLKFMVYLQKENIIDESGMPKERFSAEFPKEGPSILRIQQVVRGDSAAYFCASSEGTRIYFGEGSWLTVV.

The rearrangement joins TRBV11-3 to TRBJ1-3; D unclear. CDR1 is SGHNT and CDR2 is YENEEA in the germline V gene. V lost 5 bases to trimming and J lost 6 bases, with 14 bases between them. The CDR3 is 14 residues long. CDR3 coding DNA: TGTGCCAGCAGCCCCCCTCCGTTTCCAAACACCATATATTTT. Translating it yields CASSPPPFPNTIYF.

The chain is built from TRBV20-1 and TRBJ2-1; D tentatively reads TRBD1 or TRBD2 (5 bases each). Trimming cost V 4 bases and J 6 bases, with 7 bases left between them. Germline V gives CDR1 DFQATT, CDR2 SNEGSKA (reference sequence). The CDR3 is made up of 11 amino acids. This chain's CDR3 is CSAKGSNEQFF. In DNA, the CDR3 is TGCAGTGCTAAGGGGAGCAATGAGCAGTTCTTC.

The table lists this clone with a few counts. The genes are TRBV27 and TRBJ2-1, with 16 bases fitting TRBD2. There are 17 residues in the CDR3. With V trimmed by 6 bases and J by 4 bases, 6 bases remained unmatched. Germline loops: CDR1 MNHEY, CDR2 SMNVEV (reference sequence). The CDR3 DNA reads TGTGCCAGCAGCCCGGGACTAGCGGGGGGGAGATACAATGAGCAGTTCTTC. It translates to CASSPGLAGGRYNEQFF.

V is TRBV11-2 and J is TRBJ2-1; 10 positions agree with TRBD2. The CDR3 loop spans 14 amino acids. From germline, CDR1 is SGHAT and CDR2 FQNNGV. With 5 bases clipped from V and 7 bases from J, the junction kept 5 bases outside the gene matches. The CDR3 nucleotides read TGTGCCAGCAGCCGGGGACTAGCGTCAAATGAGCAGTTCTTC. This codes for CASSRGLASNEQFF.

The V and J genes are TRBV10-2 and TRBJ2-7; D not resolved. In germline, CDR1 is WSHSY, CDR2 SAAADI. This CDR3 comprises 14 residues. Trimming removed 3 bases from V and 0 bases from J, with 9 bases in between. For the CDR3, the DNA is TGCGCCAGCAGTGATGGTGGAGTCTCCTACGAGCAGTACTTC. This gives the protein CASSDGGVSYEQYF.

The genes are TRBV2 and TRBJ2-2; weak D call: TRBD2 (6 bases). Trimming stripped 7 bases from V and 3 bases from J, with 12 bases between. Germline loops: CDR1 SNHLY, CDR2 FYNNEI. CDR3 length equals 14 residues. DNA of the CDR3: TGTGCCAGCATCTTCAGGGAGGACACCGGGGAGCTGTTTTTT. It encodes CASIFREDTGELFF.

CDR3: CASNHRGAYEQYF. CDR3 coding DNA: TGTGCCAGCAATCACAGGGGAGCCTACGAGCAGTACTTC. The J gene is TRBJ2-7, the V gene TRBV6-1; 7 bases line up with TRBD1. The length of the CDR3 is 13 residues. Per the germline V gene, CDR1 is MNHNS and CDR2 is SASEGT. The V gene end was trimmed by 7 bases and the J gene end by 2 bases; junction bases not matched to a gene: 5.

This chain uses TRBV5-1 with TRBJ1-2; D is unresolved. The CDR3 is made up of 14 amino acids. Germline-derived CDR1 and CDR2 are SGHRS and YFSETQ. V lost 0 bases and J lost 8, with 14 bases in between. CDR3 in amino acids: CASSLDNAVAGYTF. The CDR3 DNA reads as TGCGCCAGCAGCTTGGATAATGCGGTGGCAGGCTACACCTTC.

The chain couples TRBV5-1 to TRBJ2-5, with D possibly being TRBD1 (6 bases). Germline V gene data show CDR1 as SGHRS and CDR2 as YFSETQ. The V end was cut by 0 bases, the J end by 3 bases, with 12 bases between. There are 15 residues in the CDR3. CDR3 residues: CASSLGDTFEETQYF. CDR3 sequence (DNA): TGCGCCAGCAGCTTGGGGGACACCTTTGAAGAGACCCAGTACTTC.

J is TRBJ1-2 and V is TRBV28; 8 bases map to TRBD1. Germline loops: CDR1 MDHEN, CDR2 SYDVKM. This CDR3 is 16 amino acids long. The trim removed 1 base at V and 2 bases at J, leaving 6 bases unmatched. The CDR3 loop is CASSLSGQGENYGYTF. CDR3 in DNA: TGTGCCAGCAGTTTATCCGGACAGGGAGAGAACTATGGCTACACCTTC.

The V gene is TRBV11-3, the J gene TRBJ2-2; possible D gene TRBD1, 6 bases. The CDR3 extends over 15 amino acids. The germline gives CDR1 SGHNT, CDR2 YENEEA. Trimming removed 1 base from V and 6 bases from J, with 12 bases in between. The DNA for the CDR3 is TGTGCCAGCAGCTTAGTACAGGGAGTCCCCGGGGAGCTGTTTTTT. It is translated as CASSLVQGVPGELFF.

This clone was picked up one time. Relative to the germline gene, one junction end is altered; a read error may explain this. This CDR3 is CASRLLPGGTTPRTQYF. For the CDR3, the DNA is TGCGCCAGCCGCTTACTCCCCGGCGGGACAACCCCCAGGACGCAGTATTTT. The chain uses TRBV5-1 and TRBJ2-3, with D tentatively TRBD1 or TRBD2 (6 bases each). CDR1 and CDR2 from the germline V gene are SGHRS and YFSETQ. The length of the CDR3 is 17 residues.

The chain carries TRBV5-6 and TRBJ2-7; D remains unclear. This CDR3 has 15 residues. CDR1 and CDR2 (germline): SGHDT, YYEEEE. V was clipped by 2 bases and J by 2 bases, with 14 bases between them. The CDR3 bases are TGTGCCAGCAGCTTTAGTGGTAAGGATACCTACGAGCAGTACTTC. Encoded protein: CASSFSGKDTYEQYF. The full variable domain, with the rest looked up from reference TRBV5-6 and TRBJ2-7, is DAGVTQSPTHLIKTRGQQVTLRCSPKSGHDTVSWYQQALGQGPQFIFQYYEEEERQRGNFPDRFSGHQFPNYSSELNVNALLLGDSALYLCASSFSGKDTYEQYFGPGTRLTVT.